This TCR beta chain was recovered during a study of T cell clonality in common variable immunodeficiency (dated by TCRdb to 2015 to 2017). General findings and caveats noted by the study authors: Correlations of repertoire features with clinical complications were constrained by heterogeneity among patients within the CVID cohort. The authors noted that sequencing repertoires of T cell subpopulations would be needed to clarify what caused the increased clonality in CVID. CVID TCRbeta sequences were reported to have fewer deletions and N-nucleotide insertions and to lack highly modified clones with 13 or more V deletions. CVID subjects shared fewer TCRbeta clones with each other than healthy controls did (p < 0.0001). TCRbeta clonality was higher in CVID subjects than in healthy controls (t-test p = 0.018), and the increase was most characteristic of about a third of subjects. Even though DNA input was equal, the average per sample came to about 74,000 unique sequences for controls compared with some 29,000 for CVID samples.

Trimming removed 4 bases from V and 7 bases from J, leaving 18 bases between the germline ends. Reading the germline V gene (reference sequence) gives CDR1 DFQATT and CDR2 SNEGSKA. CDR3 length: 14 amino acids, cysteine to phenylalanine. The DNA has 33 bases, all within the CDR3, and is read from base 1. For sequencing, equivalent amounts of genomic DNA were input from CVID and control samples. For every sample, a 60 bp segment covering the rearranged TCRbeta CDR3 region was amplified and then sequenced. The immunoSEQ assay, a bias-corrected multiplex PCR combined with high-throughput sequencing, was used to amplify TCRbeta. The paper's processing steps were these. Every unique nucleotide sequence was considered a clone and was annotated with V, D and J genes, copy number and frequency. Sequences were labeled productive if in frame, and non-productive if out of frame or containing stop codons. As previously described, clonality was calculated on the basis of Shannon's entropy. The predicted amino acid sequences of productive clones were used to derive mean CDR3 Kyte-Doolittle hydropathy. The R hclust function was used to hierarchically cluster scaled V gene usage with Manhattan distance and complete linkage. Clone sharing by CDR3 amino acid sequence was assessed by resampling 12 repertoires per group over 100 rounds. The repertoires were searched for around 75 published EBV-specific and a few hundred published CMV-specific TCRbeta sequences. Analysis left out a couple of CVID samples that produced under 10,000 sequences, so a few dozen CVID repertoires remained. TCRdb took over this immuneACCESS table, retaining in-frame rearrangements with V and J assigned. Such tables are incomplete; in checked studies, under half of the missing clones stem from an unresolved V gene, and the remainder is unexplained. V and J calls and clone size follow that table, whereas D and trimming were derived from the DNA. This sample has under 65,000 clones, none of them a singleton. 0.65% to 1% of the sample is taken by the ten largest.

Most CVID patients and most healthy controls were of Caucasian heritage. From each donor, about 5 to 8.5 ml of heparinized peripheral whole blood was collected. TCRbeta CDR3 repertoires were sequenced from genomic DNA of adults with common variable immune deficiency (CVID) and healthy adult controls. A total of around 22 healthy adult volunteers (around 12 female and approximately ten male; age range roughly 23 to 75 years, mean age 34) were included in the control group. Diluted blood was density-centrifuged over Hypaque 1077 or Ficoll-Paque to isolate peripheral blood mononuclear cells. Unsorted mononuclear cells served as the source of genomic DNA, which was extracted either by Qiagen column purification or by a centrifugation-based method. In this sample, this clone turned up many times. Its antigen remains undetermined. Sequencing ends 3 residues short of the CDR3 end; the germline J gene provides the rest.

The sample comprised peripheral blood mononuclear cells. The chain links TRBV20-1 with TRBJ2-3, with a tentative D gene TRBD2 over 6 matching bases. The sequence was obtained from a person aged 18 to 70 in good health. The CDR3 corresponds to CSAKDMASEYTQYF. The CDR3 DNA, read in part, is TGCAGTGCTAAAGACATGGCTAGCGAGTATACG.